This record looks at one T cell receptor (beta chain) sequence and its context. The antigen is not known. The V end lost 5 bases, the J end lost 3 bases, and 14 bases lay between the germline ends. Germline V gives CDR1 MDHEN, CDR2 SYDVKM. The CDR3 runs to 14 residues. Clones were read by immunoSEQ multiplex PCR, and TCRdb kept only the in-frame ones, dropping some. The sample has about 2.2 million clones, 93% seen once. This entry belongs to a study of shared clonotypes between healthy human individuals. On the study more broadly: The people who gave samples were a couple of women and a few men aged 18 to 49. Study-wide results and limits: Naive subsets usually exceeded memory subsets in estimated richness. Enrolling few donors narrowed the genetic and exposure-history diversity that was represented. Inspection by rarefaction showed sorted-subset sequencing to be incomplete despite large depth.

Naive CD8 cells were CD45RO-negative, positively selected for CCR7, excluding terminally differentiated effector memory CD45RA+ cells. Input material: naive CD8+ T cells from PBMCs. This clonotype was sampled from a man between 18 and 29 years old in good health. Some clones in this sample may be carry-over from other donors' samples. This chain connects TRBV28 to TRBJ2-7; either TRBD1 or TRBD2 may supply D (5 bases each). CDR3 loop: CASSNRGAYYEQYF. The CDR3 DNA is TGTGCCAGCAGTAATAGGGGAGCCTACTACGAGCAGTACTTC.